The 32 T cell receptor beta chains in this list originate from one sample, sequenced in a study of CD8+CD57+ T cells in acquired aplastic anemia. The patients chosen for sequencing had shown expansion of CD8+CD57+ cells (detected by flow cytometry). Both TCR beta VDJ combination and CDR3 sequence profiling were carried out. Genomic DNA was the template for this profiling. TCRdb ran MiXCR on the reads and lists one entry per CDR3 protein. This table holds around 200,000 distinct CDR3 sequences, under 50% found once. Sequencing was performed on sorted CD4+, CD8+, or CD8+CD57+ T cells (not recorded which) from PBMCs. The receptors were gathered from a human donor with aplastic anemia.

This clonotype was recorded at least ten times. J is TRBJ1-1 and V is TRBV20-1; 10 nucleotides match TRBD1. The CDR3 contains 15 residues. After removal of 4 bases from V and 4 bases from J, the junction contained 9 bases not matched to a gene. Germline V gene sequence: CDR1 DFQATT, CDR2 SNEGSKA (reference sequence). The CDR3 DNA reads TGCAGTGCTACGTCACCGGGACAGGGGAGCACTGAAGCTTTCTTT. Translating it yields CSATSPGQGSTEAFF.

This clonotype was observed many times. V gene TRBV6-1 combines with J gene TRBJ1-2; D not certain. The CDR3 extends over 13 amino acids. Per germline, CDR1 MNHNS and CDR2 SASEGT. V was pared by 5 bases and J by 8 bases, with 15 bases between. CDR3 protein: CASSPGSHRGYTF. DNA of the CDR3: TGTGCCAGCAGTCCGGGTTCCCATCGGGGCTACACCTTC.

This clonotype was observed once. V gene TRBV10-1 combines with J gene TRBJ1-1; no firm D call. Germline V gene lookup returns CDR1 WNHNN and CDR2 SYGVQD (reference sequence). CDR3 length: 14 amino acids. Trimming removed 3 bases at V and 2 bases at J, with 10 bases between. DNA for the CDR3: TGCGCCAGCAGTGATGGAGGCGCTAACACTGAAGCTTTCTTT. Its translation: CASSDGGANTEAFF.

This chain connects TRBV11-2 to TRBJ2-7, with D possibly matching TRBD1 (6 bases). The CDR3 spans 14 residues. Trimming shortened V by 3 bases and J by 3 bases, and 12 bases separated the two germline ends. The germline CDR1 and CDR2 sequences are SGHAT and FQNNGV. CDR3 in DNA: TGTGCCAGCAGCTTGAACACAGGGAGCTACGAGCAGTACTTC. Translated, it gives CASSLNTGSYEQYF.

This clonotype appeared many times. The rearrangement joins TRBV5-1 to TRBJ2-7, with D possibly being TRBD1 (6 bases). Trimming left V 7 bases short and J 7 bases short, with 21 bases between. The CDR3 has 14 residues. The germline V gene has CDR1 SGHRS and CDR2 YFSETQ. CDR3 loop: CASSPGHRAWEQYF. CDR3 coding DNA: TGCGCCAGCTCGCCGGGACACCGGGCGTGGGAGCAGTACTTC.

This rearrangement joins TRBV9 to TRBJ1-1; D gene unclear. Trimming shortened V by 1 base and J by 2 bases, and 9 bases separated the two germline ends. This CDR3 has 14 residues. CDR1 and CDR2 from the germline V gene are SGDLS and YYNGEE. The CDR3 nucleotides are TGTGCCAGCAGCGTATCAACATTTAACACTGAAGCTTTCTTT. Protein product: CASSVSTFNTEAFF.

This clonotype was detected a few times. The V call is TRBV3-1, the J call TRBJ2-6; D gene ambiguous. The V and J ends lost 0 bases and 0 bases respectively, with 9 bases between them. Germline CDR1 LGHDT, CDR2 YNNKEL (reference sequence). The CDR3 length is 17 residues. CDR3 loop: CASSQENKGSGANVLTF. The CDR3 bases are TGTGCCAGCAGCCAAGAGAATAAGGGCTCTGGGGCCAACGTCCTGACTTTC.

This clonotype was recorded at least ten times. CDR3 DNA sequence: TGCGCCAGCAGCTTGGAACTAGCGGGAGCGGCAGATACGCAGTATTTT. Protein sequence: CASSLELAGAADTQYF. The genes are TRBV5-1 and TRBJ2-3; 11 positions match TRBD2. There are 16 residues in the CDR3. V trimming: 0 bases; J trimming: 4 bases; junction bases outside the gene matches: 4. The germline V gene encodes CDR1 SGHRS and CDR2 YFSETQ.

The J gene is TRBJ2-5, the V gene TRBV10-3; 11 bases are a match to TRBD2. Trimming cost V 3 bases and J 4 bases; bases outside gene matches: 10. This CDR3 region has 17 residues. From germline, CDR1 is ENHRY and CDR2 SYGVKD. CDR3 nucleotide sequence: TGTGCCATCAGTGACTTCCTAGCGGGGGGCGGGAGAGAGACCCAGTACTTC. Translation gives CAISDFLAGGGRETQYF.

The DNA of the CDR3 is TGTGCCAGCTCACCGCGACAGGTCGGGGAGCTGTTTTTT. This translates into CASSPRQVGELFF. This chain joins TRBV18 and TRBJ2-2, with D perhaps matching TRBD1 (6 bases). Germline loops: CDR1 KGHSH, CDR2 LQKENI. The CDR3 consists of 13 residues. Trimming removed 3 bases from V and 7 bases from J, with 9 bases in between.

This clonotype was counted many times. This chain joins TRBV10-3 and TRBJ2-2; D is uncertain. The CDR3 is 12 amino acids. Germline V gene sequence: CDR1 ENHRY, CDR2 SYGVKD. The V and J ends lost 7 bases and 6 bases respectively, with 9 bases between them. The CDR3 is CAITPGPGELFF. CDR3 DNA: TGTGCCATCACACCTGGGCCCGGGGAGCTGTTTTTT.

This clonotype was seen repeatedly, ten times or more. This chain links TRBV24-1 with TRBJ1-5; 11 positions match TRBD1. Germline V CDR1 and CDR2: KGHDR, SFDVKD. This CDR3 spans 20 amino acids. The junction had 12 bases not matched to a gene; V was cut back by 2 bases and J by 1 base. The DNA of the CDR3 is TGTGCCACCAGTGATTCATCCCGGGACAGGGGGTTTATCAGCAATCAGCCCCAGCATTTT. This gives the protein CATSDSSRDRGFISNQPQHF.

This clonotype has ten or more counts. The chain has TRBV5-6 and TRBJ1-1; TRBD1 is a possible D gene (5 bases). Trimming took 4 bases from V and 1 from J, leaving 14 bases between them. Germline V lookup: CDR1 SGHDT, CDR2 YYEEEE. CDR3 length equals 15 residues. The CDR3 loop reads CASSAEGRWNTEAFF. In DNA form, the CDR3 reads TGTGCCAGCAGCGCGGAGGGACGGTGGAACACTGAAGCTTTCTTT.

In its sample, this clonotype was seen a few times. The rearrangement joins TRBV29-1 to TRBJ1-2; a possible D gene is TRBD1 (5 bases). Germline V lookup: CDR1 SQVTM, CDR2 ANQGSEA. V was pared by 7 bases and J by 4 bases, with 16 bases between. CDR3 length equals 13 residues. Written as DNA, the CDR3 is TGCAGCGCTCTGACAGAGGGCTCCTATGGCTACACCTTC. Its translation: CSALTEGSYGYTF.

This clonotype was detected ten times or more. The chain combines TRBV20-1 with TRBJ1-1; D ambiguous. Germline V CDR1 and CDR2: DFQATT, SNEGSKA (reference sequence). There are 14 residues in the CDR3. V was pared by 7 bases and J by 5 bases, with 20 bases between. The CDR3 loop is CSVTDGPYSTEAFF. The CDR3 DNA sequence: TGCAGTGTAACGGACGGGCCTTACTCGACTGAAGCTTTCTTT.

This clonotype was seen repeatedly, ten times or more. The V and J genes are TRBV5-8 and TRBJ1-2, with D unclear. V was clipped by 7 bases and J by 8 bases, with 21 bases between them. Germline V CDR1 and CDR2: SGHTS, YDEGEE. The CDR3 has 14 residues. The CDR3, as DNA: TGTGCCAGCCGACGACGGTCGGTAGTGAAGGGCTACACCTTC. The encoded protein is CASRRRSVVKGYTF.

This clonotype has at least ten counts. The chain combines TRBV14 with TRBJ1-3, with a tentative D call TRBD1 (5 bases). Trimming removed 0 bases at V and 4 bases at J, with 13 bases between. CDR3 length: 16 amino acids. Germline CDR1 SGHDN, CDR2 FVKESK. The CDR3 protein is CASSQDLPGPGNTIYF. In DNA, the CDR3 is TGTGCCAGCAGCCAAGATTTGCCAGGGCCAGGAAACACCATATATTTT.

The genes are TRBV4-3 and TRBJ1-5; D perhaps matches TRBD1 (6 bases). From germline, CDR1 is LGHNA and CDR2 YSLEER. The CDR3 runs to 15 residues. The V end lost 4 bases, the J end lost 3 bases, and 13 bases lay between the germline ends. In DNA form, the CDR3 reads TGCGCCAGCAGCCGGGAAACAGGGTACAATCAGCCCCAGCATTTT. Protein product: CASSRETGYNQPQHF.

The chain uses TRBV7-9 and TRBJ2-2; TRBD2 is a possible D gene (5 bases). The CDR3 covers 13 residues. The germline gives CDR1 SEHNR, CDR2 FQNEAQ (reference sequence). Trimming pared 5 bases from V and 4 bases from J, leaving 8 bases between. The CDR3 spells CASSTEGTGELFF. Written as DNA, the CDR3 is TGTGCCAGCAGCACCGAGGGCACCGGGGAGCTGTTTTTT.

With respect to this clonotype: This may be a read error, as it is one base from a much larger clone. The chain joins TRBV3-1 to TRBJ2-2, with 10 positions matching TRBD1. From germline, CDR1 is LGHDT and CDR2 YNNKEL (reference sequence). The CDR3 is 15 amino acids. CDR3 nucleotides: TGTGTCAGTTGCATGGGACAGGGGCTCACCGGGGAGCTGTTTTTT. It specifies CVSCMGQGLTGELFF.

In its sample, this clonotype was seen many times. Germline and junction disagree at one end, which may indicate a read error. The rearrangement joins TRBV12-3 or TRBV12-4 to TRBJ1-2, with D unclear. The CDR3 spans 10 residues. Here the CDR3 reads CASRLTGTPF. The CDR3 bases are TGTGCCAGCAGACTCACCGGAACCCCCTTC.

This clonotype occurred many times. The chain combines TRBV12-3 or TRBV12-4 with TRBJ1-2, with 9 positions matching TRBD1. Trimming took 11 bases from V and 4 from J; bases not matched to a gene: 5. The CDR3 sequence is 12 residues long. The DNA for the CDR3 is TGTGCCCACAGGGGGCCTGGCTATGGCTACACCTTC. Translated: CAHRGPGYGYTF.

This clonotype appeared many times. The J gene is TRBJ1-2, the V gene TRBV14; unclear D gene. The CDR3 has 12 amino acids. Looked up from germline, CDR1 is SGHDN and CDR2 is FVKESK. V was cut by 3 bases and J by 5 bases, with 7 bases left in between. The CDR3 region is CASSQTAYGYTF. The CDR3 bases are TGTGCCAGCAGCCAGACGGCTTATGGCTACACCTTC.

J is TRBJ2-6 and V is TRBV2; D might be TRBD1 (6 bases). Germline assignment: CDR1 SNHLY and CDR2 FYNNEI. The CDR3 is 12 amino acids. V lost 8 bases to trimming and J lost 6 bases, with 8 bases between them. CDR3 bases: TGTGCCAGCCGGGGACAGGCCAACGTCCTGACTTTC. Translated, it gives CASRGQANVLTF. Full variable domain (outside the CDR3, taken from reference TRBV2 and TRBJ2-6): EPEVTQTPSHQVTQMGQEVILRCVPISNHLYFYWYRQILGQKVEFLVSFYNNEISEKSEIFDDQFSVERPDGSNFTLKIRSTKLEDSAMYFCASRGQANVLTFGAGSRLTVL.

At least ten counts were recorded for this clonotype. The gene calls are TRBV5-1 and TRBJ2-3; D perhaps matches TRBD2 (5 bases). Germline-derived CDR1 and CDR2 are SGHRS and YFSETQ. Trimming took 0 bases from V and 4 from J, leaving 12 bases between them. The CDR3 runs 15 residues. CDR3 region: CASSLAGQRPDTQYF. Here the CDR3 DNA reads TGCGCCAGCAGCTTGGCGGGTCAGCGGCCAGATACGCAGTATTTT.

The chain combines TRBV7-9 with TRBJ1-1; 9 bases map to TRBD1. The V and J ends lost 3 bases and 4 bases, in that order; junction bases with no gene match: 6. Germline CDR1 is SEHNR and CDR2 is FQNEAQ (reference sequence). This CDR3 contains 15 residues. The CDR3 region has the DNA TGTGCCAGCAGCTTCCAACAGGGGGCAGGCACTGAAGCTTTCTTT. Its protein is CASSFQQGAGTEAFF.

As for this clonotype: This may be a read error: a much more frequent sequence differs by one nucleotide. The J gene is TRBJ2-5, the V gene TRBV6-5, with TRBD2 matching 9 bases. This CDR3 comprises 15 residues. V lost 4 bases to trimming and J lost 3 bases; unmatched junction nucleotides: 6. Germline V lookup: CDR1 MNHEY, CDR2 SVGAGI. CDR3: CASSSETSGKETQYF. The CDR3, as DNA: TGTGCCAGCAGTTCAGAGACTAGCGGAAAAGAGACCCAGTACTTC.

This clonotype was counted at least ten times. This chain uses TRBV20-1 with TRBJ2-1; D gene ambiguous. Germline-derived CDR1 and CDR2 are DFQATT and SNEGSKA (reference sequence). This CDR3 spans 13 amino acids. Trimming pared 2 bases from V and 2 bases from J, leaving 7 bases between. This CDR3 is CSARHPPYNEQFF. CDR3 nucleotides: TGCAGTGCTAGACACCCCCCCTACAATGAGCAGTTCTTC.

The CDR3 sequence is CASSESRVANYGYTF. In nucleotides, the CDR3 is TGCGCCAGCAGTGAGTCGAGGGTGGCTAACTATGGCTACACCTTC. The chain carries TRBV10-2 and TRBJ1-2; the D is unclear. The CDR3 spans 15 residues. Trimming took 0 bases from V and 0 from J, leaving 8 bases between them. The V gene's germline CDR1 is WSHSY and CDR2 SAAADI.

The chain links TRBV24-1 to TRBJ2-2; D is unclear. From germline, CDR1 is KGHDR and CDR2 SFDVKD. V lost 6 bases to trimming and J lost 7 bases, with 5 bases between them. The CDR3 has 11 amino acids. In DNA form, the CDR3 reads TGTGCCACCAGTTCACTCGGGGAGCTGTTTTTT. It translates to CATSSLGELFF.

This clonotype has a single count. The rearrangement links TRBV24-1 to TRBJ2-7; D possibly corresponds to TRBD2 (5 bases). The CDR3 totals 13 residues. The ends were cut back, 10 bases at V and 2 bases at J, with 14 bases in the middle. Germline CDR1 KGHDR, CDR2 SFDVKD. The chain's CDR3 is CATGSSGTYEQYF. CDR3 sequence (DNA): TGTGCCACAGGGTCTTCCGGGACCTACGAGCAGTACTTC.

This clonotype was counted between two and nine times. This chain joins TRBV10-3 and TRBJ2-3; 8 positions match TRBD2. V trimming: 2 bases; J trimming: 4 bases; junction bases outside the gene matches: 2. The CDR3 has 14 residues. Germline CDR1 and CDR2: ENHRY and SYGVKD. CDR3 DNA sequence: TGTGCCATCAGTGAGGGACTAGCCGCAGATACGCAGTATTTT. Translated, it gives CAISEGLAADTQYF.